This entry lists 26 T cell receptor beta chains sequenced from one sample in a study of T cell responses to AZD1222 COVID-19 vaccine. The method was immunoSEQ multiplex PCR; TCRdb's version includes in-frame clones alone and lacks a portion of them. The sample comprises 130,000 or so clones, roughly 90% of which are singletons, and 2.5% to 3% rests with the top ten. The specimen comprised peripheral blood, sampled on day 0 of AZD1222 vaccination. The source of these receptors is an adult in good health.

The chain recombines TRBV2 with TRBJ1-6; D possibly corresponds to TRBD1 (6 bases). V shed 3 bases and J shed 4 bases, with 7 bases lying between them. Germline V gives CDR1 SNHLY, CDR2 FYNNEI. This CDR3 is built from 14 residues. CDR3 sequence: CASSEDSYNSPLHF. For the CDR3, the DNA is TGTGCCAGCAGTGAGGACAGTTATAATTCACCCCTCCACTTT.

The rearrangement links TRBV12-5 to TRBJ1-2, with D perhaps TRBD1 (5 bases). In germline, CDR1 is LGHNT, CDR2 FRNRAP. V dropped 7 bases and J dropped 6 bases, with 15 bases sitting between them. This CDR3 spans 13 amino acids. CDR3 protein: CASAYGGRDGYTF. CDR3 in DNA: TGTGCTAGTGCTTACGGGGGTAGAGATGGCTACACCTTC.

This chain uses TRBV4-3 with TRBJ2-7; D is uncertain. Trimming took 0 bases from V and 1 from J, leaving 7 bases between them. Germline CDR1 reads LGHNA; CDR2 reads YSLEER. CDR3 length equals 14 residues. The CDR3 DNA reads as TGCGCCAGCAGCCAAGAAGTCAGATCCTACGAGCAGTACTTC. This codes for CASSQEVRSYEQYF.

This chain uses TRBV5-1 with TRBJ2-7; D remains unclear. V lost 1 base and J lost 4, with 12 bases in between. Per germline, CDR1 SGHRS and CDR2 YFSETQ. This CDR3 spans 14 amino acids. Here the CDR3 reads CASSLTLATYEQYF. The CDR3 region has the DNA TGCGCCAGCAGCTTGACACTGGCGACTTACGAGCAGTACTTC.

The genes are TRBV28 and TRBJ1-1; D is perhaps TRBD1 (5 bases). This CDR3 comprises 10 residues. Germline V lookup: CDR1 MDHEN, CDR2 SYDVKM. Trimming removed 8 bases at V and 6 bases at J, with 7 bases between. Here the CDR3 DNA reads TGTGCCAGCGGGACCCCTGAAGCTTTCTTT. Translated: CASGTPEAFF.

CDR3 in DNA: TGCGCCAGCAGTCCACAAGGGACTAGCGGGGGAGATACGCAGTATTTT. This codes for CASSPQGTSGGDTQYF. This sequence joins TRBV4-3 and TRBJ2-3; TRBD2 matches 14 bases. The CDR3 has 16 amino acids. V lost 6 bases and J lost 5; bases outside the gene matches: 7. Germline V gives CDR1 LGHNA, CDR2 YSLEER.

The V and J genes are TRBV6-5 and TRBJ2-3; perhaps TRBD2 as D (6 bases). The germline V gene encodes CDR1 MNHEY and CDR2 SVGAGI. Trimming left V 8 bases short and J 2 bases short, with 17 bases between. The CDR3 length is 15 residues. The CDR3 spells CASSFLGLLTDTQYF. CDR3 in DNA: TGTGCCAGCTCCTTTTTGGGACTGCTCACAGATACGCAGTATTTT.

The chain employs TRBV6-5 and TRBJ2-3; tentative D call: TRBD2 (6 bases). Trimming cost V 4 bases and J 5 bases, with 10 bases left between them. This CDR3 comprises 13 residues. Per germline, CDR1 MNHEY and CDR2 SVGAGI. The CDR3, as DNA: TGTGCCAGCAGTTCGACTAGATTAGATACGCAGTATTTT. Translating it yields CASSSTRLDTQYF.

The rearrangement joins TRBV6-6 to TRBJ1-2; D is ambiguous. Germline-derived CDR1 and CDR2 are MNHNY and SVGAGI (reference sequence). CDR3 length equals 13 residues. Trimming shortened V by 6 bases and J by 7 bases, and 15 bases separated the two germline ends. The CDR3 DNA reads as TGTGCCAGCAGCCTGACCGCGGACGCTGGCTACACCTTC. This translates into CASSLTADAGYTF.

The chain joins TRBV7-8 to TRBJ1-5; TRBD1 might be the D (5 bases). The CDR3 length is 15 residues. Looked up from germline, CDR1 is SGHVS and CDR2 is FQNEAQ. V dropped 2 bases and J dropped 0 bases, with 8 bases sitting between them. CDR3 sequence: CASSLQGYSNQPQHF. The CDR3 DNA is TGTGCCAGCAGCTTACAGGGTTATAGCAATCAGCCCCAGCATTTT.

The chain is built from TRBV6-5 and TRBJ1-1; 7 bases are shared with TRBD1. J lost 5 bases, V lost 2 bases, and 8 bases had no gene match. Germline-derived CDR1 and CDR2 are MNHEY and SVGAGI. The CDR3 has 15 amino acids. The DNA of the CDR3 is TGTGCCAGCAGTTACGCTGACAGGGTGGGGACTGAAGCTTTCTTT. It translates to CASSYADRVGTEAFF.

This clone appeared once. J is TRBJ1-3 and V is TRBV9, with 7 positions matching TRBD1. CDR1 and CDR2 (germline): SGDLS, YYNGEE. There are 14 residues in the CDR3. The V segment lost 0 bases and the J segment 11 bases; nucleotides outside the gene matches: 8. The DNA for the CDR3 is TGTGCCAGCAGCGTAGCGGAGGGGGCCTTCGCCATATATTTT. It is translated as CASSVAEGAFAIYF.

Only a few counts were recorded for this clone. The genes are TRBV7-6 and TRBJ2-5, with TRBD2 as a possible D gene (6 bases). This CDR3 has 16 amino acids. Germline CDR1 SGHVS, CDR2 FNYEAQ. V shed 7 bases and J shed 1 base, with 19 bases lying between them. The CDR3 nucleotides are TGTGCCAGCACCGGGGGTAGTGGGGGGACCCAAGAGACCCAGTACTTC. It codes for CASTGGSGGTQETQYF.

The chain has TRBV5-1 and TRBJ2-3; the match to TRBD2 covers 13 bases. The CDR3 spans 14 residues. With V trimmed by 4 bases and J by 11 bases, 7 bases remained unmatched. Per germline, CDR1 SGHRS and CDR2 YFSETQ. The CDR3 loop is CASSPGTSGDGQYF. The CDR3 coding sequence is TGCGCCAGCAGCCCCGGGACTAGCGGGGATGGGCAGTATTTT.

This clone has more than one count but fewer than ten. The chain carries TRBV4-1 and TRBJ2-7; 7 bases fit TRBD2. Germline CDR1 MGHRA, CDR2 YSYEKL. The CDR3 has 16 amino acids. V dropped 0 bases and J dropped 0; count of bases not matched to a gene: 5. CDR3 sequence reads: CASSQEVGLSSYEQYF. The CDR3 bases are TGCGCCAGCAGCCAAGAAGTGGGACTATCCTCCTACGAGCAGTACTTC.

CDR3 residues: CATSGSCGRSFNQPQHF. The CDR3 region has the DNA TGTGCCACCAGTGGTTCGTGCGGCCGGAGCTTCAATCAGCCCCAGCATTTT. The chain has TRBV24-1 and TRBJ1-5; D is uncertain. This CDR3 spans 17 amino acids. Between the trimmed V and J ends, which lost 5 bases and 3 bases, there was a span of 19 bases. The germline V gene encodes CDR1 KGHDR and CDR2 SFDVKD.

The CDR3 spells CASSQGGGGRTSTDTQYF. As DNA, the CDR3 is TGCGCCAGCAGCCAAGGTGGTGGGGGGCGAACTAGCACAGATACGCAGTATTTT. The gene calls are TRBV4-3 and TRBJ2-3, with D possibly called TRBD1 or TRBD2 (6 bases each). Germline CDR1 reads LGHNA; CDR2 reads YSLEER. V was cut by 1 base and J by 0 bases, with 17 bases left in between. The CDR3 runs 18 residues.

The gene calls are TRBV4-1 and TRBJ2-7; TRBD2 matches at 16 bases. Germline CDR1 reads MGHRA; CDR2 reads YSYEKL. CDR3 length: 20 amino acids. Germline trimming cut 3 bases from V and 3 bases from J; bases unmatched to any gene: 14. CDR3 sequence: CASSQGTGLAGGPEDYEQYF. CDR3 bases: TGCGCCAGCAGCCAGGGTACGGGACTAGCGGGGGGGCCAGAGGACTACGAGCAGTACTTC.

The genes are TRBV11-2 and TRBJ1-2; D is undetermined. The CDR3 contains 13 residues. Germline CDR1 reads SGHAT; CDR2 reads FQNNGV. The V and J ends lost 3 bases and 2 bases respectively, with 7 bases between them. CDR3 DNA sequence: TGTGCCAGCAGCTTTAGCCGGAACTATGGCTACACCTTC. Protein sequence: CASSFSRNYGYTF.

This chain links TRBV25-1 with TRBJ2-3; D remains ambiguous. This CDR3 spans 10 amino acids. From germline, CDR1 is MGHDK and CDR2 SYGVNS. V lost 5 bases and J lost 4, with 1 base in between. The CDR3 DNA reads as TGTGCCAGCAGTTCAGATACGCAGTATTTT. It specifies CASSSDTQYF.

This clone was recorded a few times. This chain joins TRBV29-1 and TRBJ2-2, with D possibly matching TRBD1 (6 bases). Germline V gene sequence: CDR1 SQVTM, CDR2 ANQGSEA. The CDR3 covers 14 residues. Trimming left V 7 bases short and J 1 base short, with 13 bases between. CDR3 residues: CSGQWGLNTGELFF. DNA of the CDR3: TGCAGCGGTCAATGGGGGCTGAACACCGGGGAGCTGTTTTTT.

The gene calls are TRBV28 and TRBJ1-6, with D possibly TRBD1 on 5 matching bases. The CDR3 has 12 amino acids. Looked up from germline, CDR1 is MDHEN and CDR2 is SYDVKM. Written as DNA, the CDR3 is TGTGCACATGGGGCGGCTCATTCACCCCTCCACTTT. Protein sequence: CAHGAAHSPLHF.

The genes are TRBV5-4 and TRBJ2-5; 8 bases are a match to TRBD2. J lost 4 bases, V lost 5 bases, and 7 bases had no gene match. CDR1 is SGHNT, CDR2 YYREEE, per germline (reference sequence). This CDR3 is 14 amino acids long. Written as DNA, the CDR3 is TGTGCCAGCAGTGAGCGGGGGAGGGGAGAGACCCAGTACTTC. Translated, it gives CASSERGRGETQYF. Using reference TRBV5-4 and TRBJ2-5 for the parts outside the CDR3, the full variable domain is ETGVTQSPTHLIKTRGQQVTLRCSSQSGHNTVSWYQQALGQGPQFIFQYYREEENGRGNFPPRFSGLQFPNYSSELNVNALELDDSALYLCASSERGRGETQYFGPGTRLLVL.

The CDR3 is CASSFLGQNSGNTIYF. The CDR3 coding sequence is TGTGCCAGCAGCTTCCTCGGACAGAACTCTGGAAACACCATATATTTT. This sequence joins TRBV5-6 and TRBJ1-3, with a possible D match to TRBD1 (6 bases). V was trimmed by 2 bases and J by 0 bases, leaving 12 bases between them. The V gene's germline CDR1 is SGHDT and CDR2 YYEEEE. This CDR3 spans 16 amino acids. Full variable domain (outside the CDR3, taken from reference TRBV5-6 and TRBJ1-3): DAGVTQSPTHLIKTRGQQVTLRCSPKSGHDTVSWYQQALGQGPQFIFQYYEEEERQRGNFPDRFSGHQFPNYSSELNVNALLLGDSALYLCASSFLGQNSGNTIYFGEGSWLTVV.

V and J are TRBV9 and TRBJ2-2; D gene unclear. Looked up from germline, CDR1 is SGDLS and CDR2 is YYNGEE. CDR3 length equals 14 residues. V was clipped by 4 bases and J by 2 bases, with 9 bases between them. For the CDR3, the DNA is TGTGCCAGCAGCCCATCCTTTAACACCGGGGAGCTGTTTTTT. This translates into CASSPSFNTGELFF. Together with reference TRBV9 and TRBJ2-2, the CDR3 gives the full variable domain: DSGVTQTPKHLITATGQRVTLRCSPRSGDLSVYWYQQSLDQGLQFLIQYYNGEERAKGNILERFSAQQFPDLHSELNLSSLELGDSALYFCASSPSFNTGELFFGEGSRLTVL.

The V call is TRBV4-2, the J call TRBJ2-7; possible D gene TRBD2, 5 bases. CDR1 is LGHNA and CDR2 is YNFKEQ in the germline V gene. V shed 0 bases and J shed 5 bases, with 14 bases lying between them. This CDR3 is 15 amino acids long. CDR3 residues: CASSQDVTILHEQYF. In nucleotides, the CDR3 is TGTGCCAGCAGCCAAGACGTGACTATCCTCCACGAGCAGTACTTC.